Listed here is a single TCR beta chain. The clone's antigen remains unknown. Base quality data are lacking; no much larger clone is found one base away. These data come from a study of blood T cell repertoires in COVID-19 (dated by TCRdb to 2019 to 2021). Regarding the research as a whole: Samples covering the acute and convalescent phases of COVID-19 were provided by collaborators in the United States, Italy and Spain. The prospective study material was composed of cDNA or gDNA derived from T cells, B-cell-depleted T cells, or PBMCs. Subjects who had been exposed to COVID-19, were actively infected with it, or had recovered from it provided the deeply sampled blood TCRbeta repertoires that made up the dataset. The repertoires were released in a freely available public database intended as a resource for research on the immune response to SARS-CoV-2. The samples were drawn from the first 160 participants of the ongoing ImmuneRACE study and from 1,254 subjects provided by 6 global collaborators. A de-identified subject ID, COVID-19 status, age in years and sex were almost always included in the sample metadata. Where available, HLA class I and class II types were obtained from metadata supplied by the sample provider rather than from assay-based typing. On the study overall, not on this receptor specifically: How much clinical and demographic metadata was included differed by source and by participant, and the metadata was provided uncurated.

CDR1 and CDR2, per the germline V gene, are SGHDT and YYEEEE. Trimming takes 6 bases off V and 2 bases off J; junction bases not matched to a gene: 11. The cysteine opens and the phenylalanine closes a CDR3 of 15 amino acids. Left in the record is the CDR3 DNA by itself, 45 bases read in frame from the first base. The immunoSEQ Assay, a bias-controlled multiplex PCR, was used to amplify TCRbeta CDR3 regions from genomic DNA. Regarding the original processing steps: Within the assay, amplification of reference gene primers was used to estimate how many nucleated cells each sample contained. Sequence reads were collapsed and filtered to measure the absolute abundance of every unique TCRbeta CDR3 rearrangement. For each sample, productive Simpson clonality was calculated as the square root of Simpson's diversity index over productive rearrangements. TCRdb took over this immuneACCESS table, retaining in-frame rearrangements with V and J assigned. Such tables are incomplete; in checked studies, under half of the missing clones stem from an unresolved V gene, and the remainder is unexplained. V and J calls and clone size are those listed in that table; D and trimming were worked out from the DNA. Counted in this sample were roughly 87,000 clones; 86% of them appeared once. The ten largest account for 8% of the sample.

The collaborating institutions used their own protocols to collect whole blood in K2EDTA tubes. For TCRbeta analysis, collaborators shipped samples in one of three forms: frozen whole blood, isolated PBMCs, or DNA extracted from either of those sample types. The sample was peripheral blood. The receptor was derived from a man aged 50-59 years with active COVID-19. This receptor chain uses TRBV5-6 and TRBJ2-7; the junction holds 7 bases that match TRBD2. This receptor carries the CDR3 CASTGGRAGTYEQYF. The DNA sequence is TGTGCCAGCACCGGGGGGAGGGCAGGGACCTACGAGCAGTACTTC.